The rows below give T cell receptor beta chains drawn from one sample of a study of vaccination effects on CD4 cells after COVID-19. Their recognized antigens are unknown. Clones were read by immunoSEQ multiplex PCR, and TCRdb kept only the in-frame ones, dropping some. The sample contains under 85,000 clones, under 80% of which appear only once. Here the sequenced sample was CD4+ T cells from PBMCs cultured with HCoV-OC43 spike peptides, taken after COVID-19 vaccination. Source of these receptors: a human donor who received a COVID-19 vaccine. Each CDR3 is given with its conserved first and last residue. D genes are given only for firm matches. Size tells how often a clone was seen (once, few, many) or the class of an expanded clone, and some rows leave it out.

NA	TRBJ1-1	NA	TRBV5-1	CASSRQGTEGITEAFF	TGCGCCAGCAGCCGTCAAGGCACAGAGGGGATCACTGAAGCTTTCTTT
NA	TRBJ2-5	TRBD2	TRBV5-1	CASSLVAGDQETQYF	TGCGCCAGCAGCTTGGTCGCGGGGGACCAAGAGACCCAGTACTTC
NA	TRBJ1-5	TRBD1	TRBV15	CATSKGQGFSNQPQHF	TGTGCCACCAGCAAGGGACAGGGGTTTAGCAATCAGCCCCAGCATTTT
NA	TRBJ1-1	TRBD1	TRBV7-2	CASSGQTTEAFF	TGTGCCAGCTCGGGACAGACCACTGAAGCTTTCTTT
NA	TRBJ2-2	NA	TRBV7-2	CASSLGSSSPGELFF	TGTGCCAGCAGCTTAGGGTCGAGTAGCCCCGGGGAGCTGTTTTTT
NA	TRBJ2-1	TRBD1	TRBV5-1	CASSPGTGPNEQFF	TGCGCCAGCAGCCCCGGGACAGGGCCCAATGAGCAGTTCTTC
NA	TRBJ1-4	NA	TRBV30	CAWSGGEKLFF	TGTGCCTGGAGTGGGGGTGAAAAACTGTTTTTT
NA	TRBJ2-2	NA	TRBV7-8	CASAARGGTNTGELFF	TGTGCCAGCGCGGCCCGAGGGGGGACGAACACCGGGGAGCTGTTTTTT
few	TRBJ2-1	NA	TRBV18	CASSPPASLGEQFF	TGTGCCAGCTCACCACCGGCCTCTCTAGGCGAGCAGTTCTTC
NA	TRBJ2-3	NA	TRBV19	CASSIAGSDTQYF	TGTGCCAGTAGTATAGCGGGGTCAGATACGCAGTATTTT